Shown below are 23 T cell receptor delta chains from a single sample sequenced in a study of γδ T cells in repeated Plasmodium falciparum infection. Vgamma9/Vdelta2+ and Vdelta2-negative gammadelta T cells were flow-sorted from PBMC for bulk sequencing. TCRdb applied CATT to the multiplex PCR reads for clone calling. The table includes over 55,000 delta-chain clones, around 1.7% detected once. Sequences were obtained from gamma-delta T cells from blood. Every receptor here comes from a pool of human donors (malaria-infected and uninfected, not separated).

This clone was observed at least ten times. Only one base separates this from a far larger clonotype, so it likely reflects a read error. Distinct nucleotide sequences in the sample also encode this CDR3. The chain combines TRDV1 with TRDJ1; a weak D match, TRDD3 (6 bases). The CDR3 runs to 12 residues. Germline lookup yields CDR1 TSWWSYY and CDR2 QGS. CDR3 coding DNA: TGTGCCCTTGGGATGGGGGCCGATAAACTCATCTTT. Protein: CALGMGADKLIF.

In its sample, this clone was seen a few times. The protein recorded in TCRdb matches a much larger clone and deviates from this DNA's translation at residue 19, suggesting a read error; the protein here is obtained by translating the DNA. This sequence joins TRDV1 and TRDJ1; 11 bases match TRDD3. The CDR3 is 23 residues long. Germline values: CDR1 TSWWSYY, CDR2 QGS. CDR3 residues: CALGATRISPVLGDRFGTGKLIF. The CDR3, as DNA: TGTGCTCTTGGCGCGACGCGGATCTCCCCCGTACTGGGGGATAGATTTGGCACCGGTAAACTCATCTTT.

This clone has ten or more counts. A far larger clone is just one base off, so this is likely a read error. The same CDR3 arises from other DNA sequences in this sample as well. The rearrangement links TRDV1 to TRDJ1, with a weak D call TRDD3 (5 bases). No J gene is reported in TCRdb; it was inferred here by comparing the DNA with germline. V gave up 9 bases and J gave up 0 bases, with 26 bases separating them. Per germline, CDR1 TSWWSYY and CDR2 QGS. The CDR3 totals 18 residues. The CDR3 bases are TGTGCTCTCAAAAAAGGGGGCCCCCCGCGTCCGTACACCGATAAACTCATCTTT. This codes for CALKKGGPPRPYTDKLIF.

There are a few counts of this clone. The amino acid sequence in TCRdb belongs to a much larger clone and departs from this DNA's translation at residue 9, likely a sequencing read error; the sequence shown is translated from the DNA. The V call is TRDV1, the J call TRDJ1; no clear D gene. V lost 4 bases, J lost 3 bases, and 30 bases lay in between. Germline assignment: CDR1 TSWWSYY and CDR2 QGS. This CDR3 region has 20 residues. The CDR3 region is CALGVLFRLPRGPRADKLIF. Here the CDR3 DNA reads TGTGCTCTTGGGGTATTATTCCGTCTCCCCAGGGGTCCGAGGGCCGATAAACTCATCTTT.

As to this clone: This DNA's translation differs at residue 11 from TCRdb's protein, which comes from a much larger clone; a read error is likely, and the protein shown is translated from the DNA. The chain uses TRDV1 and TRDJ1; 8 bases are a match to TRDD3. Germline matching of the DNA provided the J gene here, since TCRdb leaves it blank. The germline CDR1 and CDR2 sequences are TSWWSYY and QGS. J gave up 8 bases and V 3 bases, and 23 bases lay outside the gene matches. The CDR3 spans 19 residues. The CDR3 bases are TGTGCTCTTGGGGATCCGTGGTCGGGTACTGAGGGATACGGCGTAAAACTCATCTTT. The encoded protein is CALGDPWSGTEGYGVKLIF.

In the case of this clone: The protein that TCRdb holds for this DNA derives from a much larger clone and differs from the translated DNA at residue 21, which likely indicates a read error; the protein shown here is translated from the DNA. This chain links TRDV1 with TRDJ1, with 11 bases fitting TRDD3. The CDR3 spans 23 residues. CDR1 is TSWWSYY and CDR2 is QGS in the germline V gene. The CDR3 DNA follows: TGTGCTCTTGGCGCGACGCGGATCTCCCCCGTACTGGGGGATAGATTTGGCACCGATAAACCCATCTTT. Its protein is CALGATRISPVLGDRFGTDKPIF.

In this sample, this clone turned up many times. TCRdb assigns this DNA the protein of a much larger clone, which departs from its translation at residue 13; this likely reflects a read error, and the protein shown comes from translating the DNA. The chain is built from TRDV1 and TRDJ1; 7 positions match TRDD3. The CDR3 has 14 residues. Germline V CDR1 and CDR2: TSWWSYY, QGS. This chain's CDR3 is CALGERIWGAKLTF. The CDR3, as DNA: TGTGCTCTTGGGGAACGGATCTGGGGGGCTAAACTCACCTTT.

This clone appeared many times. TCRdb records a much larger clone's protein for this DNA, with a difference at residue 14 that likely arises from a read error; the protein given is the translation of the DNA. The rearrangement joins TRDV1 to TRDJ1; 9 bases map to TRDD3. Matching the DNA to germline supplied the J gene, which TCRdb does not give. Germline CDR1 is TSWWSYY and CDR2 is QGS. Germline trimming cut 9 bases from V and 2 bases from J; bases unmatched to any gene: 31. This CDR3 region has 22 residues. CDR3 nucleotide sequence: TGTGCTCTGGGATACTGTCCCCACTGGGGGAACCCAACCTCCCCATTGACCGATAAACTCATCTTT. Translated, it gives CALGYCPHWGNPTSPLTDKLIF.

About this clone: A read error likely explains why the TCRdb protein, taken from a much larger clone, differs from this DNA's translation at residue 16; the protein shown is translated from the DNA. CDR3 bases: TGTGCTCTTGGGGAACTTTGGCCTACTCTCCCCGGGACTTTGACAGAACAACTCTTCTTT. Translation gives CALGELWPTLPGTLTEQLFF. The chain is built from TRDV1 and TRDJ2, with D perhaps TRDD2 (5 bases). TCRdb leaves out the J gene; it was filled in here by matching the DNA to germline. CDR3 length equals 20 residues. Per germline, CDR1 TSWWSYY and CDR2 QGS.

At least ten counts were recorded for this clone. This likely came from a read error, as a far larger clone is one base away. At the DNA level, this CDR3 is encoded by other sequences in the same sample as well. This chain connects TRDV2 to TRDJ1; 11 nucleotides agree with TRDD3. Germline V gene data show CDR1 as GEAIGNYY and CDR2 as EKD. Trimming removed 0 bases from V and 0 bases from J; junction bases left unmatched: 17. The CDR3 length is 21 residues. CDR3 bases: TGTGCCTGTGACACCGCGGAGAAGGTGGGGGATACGCGTCTATACACCGATAAACTCATCTTT. Protein product: CACDTAEKVGDTRLYTDKLIF.

This clone was counted at least ten times. This may come from a read error, since a much larger clone is one base off. The identical CDR3 is also encoded by other nucleotide sequences in the sample. The chain recombines TRDV1 with TRDJ1; TRDD3 agrees at 7 bases. This CDR3 spans 16 amino acids. V trimming: 6 bases; J trimming: 4 bases; junction bases outside the gene matches: 14. CDR1 TSWWSYY and CDR2 QGS come from the germline V gene. Here the CDR3 DNA reads TGTGCTCTTGGTAGGGCTACTTTGGGGGACAACGATAAACTCATCTTT. This sequence encodes CALGRATLGDNDKLIF.

This clone has just a few counts. A read error is likely here: a far larger clone is one base away. Distinct nucleotide sequences in the sample also encode this CDR3. This rearrangement joins TRDV1 to TRDJ2; 10 nucleotides align to TRDD3. TCRdb is silent on the J gene; assignment here came from matching the DNA to germline. The V and J ends lost 4 bases and 0 bases, in that order; junction bases with no gene match: 17. CDR1 TSWWSYY and CDR2 QGS come from the germline V gene. The CDR3 totals 21 residues. For the CDR3, the DNA is TGTGCTCTTGGGGTTTCCTCATACTGGGGGATCCAAACTTCTTTGACAGCACAACTCTTCTTT. Protein: CALGVSSYWGIQTSLTAQLFF.

This clone was counted only a few times. A read error is the likely source, as a far larger clone sits one nucleotide away. Other DNA sequences from this sample encode an identical CDR3 as well. The chain couples TRDV2 to TRDJ1; 10 nucleotides align to TRDD3. The J gene is absent in TCRdb and was assigned here via DNA matching to germline. The CDR3 extends over 21 amino acids. In germline, CDR1 is GEAIGNYY, CDR2 EKD. The V gene end was trimmed by 3 bases and the J gene end by 8 bases; junction bases not matched to a gene: 29. CDR3 DNA: TGTGCCTGTGACCCTATGATTCCCCACCGGGGGATACGAAGATCCTACTCAAAACTCATCTTT. It encodes CACDPMIPHRGIRRSYSKLIF.

About this clone: This is likely an artifact of a read error, given a far larger clone one base away. Other DNA sequences in this specimen translate into the identical CDR3. This rearrangement joins TRDV1 to TRDJ1, with D perhaps TRDD2 or TRDD3 (5 bases each). The germline gives CDR1 TSWWSYY, CDR2 QGS. This CDR3 comprises 16 residues. CDR3 nucleotides: TGTGCTCTTGGGGACCTACGAGGGGAAGTCACCGATAAACTCATCTTC. Protein: CALGDLRGEVTDKLIF.

About this clone itself: A far larger clone is one base from this, pointing to a likely read error. This sample includes further DNA sequences coding for the same CDR3. V gene TRDV3 combines with J gene TRDJ2; 7 nucleotides line up with TRDD3. TCRdb does not report a J gene; here it was assigned by matching the DNA to germline references. This CDR3 has 20 residues. Germline CDR1 TVYSNPD, CDR2 GDNSRS (reference sequence). V shed 0 bases, J shed 6 bases, and the junction held 25 bases outside the gene matches. CDR3 nucleotide sequence: TGTGCCTTTAGCTATCCCTTTTCGCGGGGACGGGGGATGCATTCAGCACAACTCTTCTTT. This codes for CAFSYPFSRGRGMHSAQLFF.

This clone was detected ten times or more. Translating this DNA gives a protein that differs at residue 17 from the TCRdb one, which belongs to a much larger clone; a read error is likely, and the protein shown is this translation. The chain couples TRDV2 to TRDJ1, with D maybe TRDD3 (6 bases). No J segment appears in TCRdb, so it was assigned here by matching the sequence to germline. Germline lookup yields CDR1 GEAIGNYY and CDR2 EKD. CDR3 size: 20 residues. The CDR3 DNA reads as TGTGCCTGTGACCATCCTCAATCCTGGGGATCATCTGCGTACACCGATGAACTCATCTTT. It translates to CACDHPQSWGSSAYTDELIF.

For this clone: The TCRdb protein comes from a much larger clone and disagrees with this DNA's translation at residue 3, likely due to a read error; the protein given here is derived from the DNA. The CDR3 region has the DNA TGTGCTCCTGGGGAAGGGATCGGGGGAGCTAAACTCATCTTT. Protein sequence: CAPGEGIGGAKLIF. The chain has TRDV1 and TRDJ1; D may be TRDD3 (6 bases). Germline V gene sequence: CDR1 TSWWSYY, CDR2 QGS. The CDR3 is 14 residues long.

About this clone itself: The protein given by TCRdb reflects a much larger clone and differs at residue 11 from this DNA's translation, likely from a read error; the protein shown is the DNA's translation. The J gene is TRDJ2, the V gene TRDV1; D perhaps matches TRDD3 (6 bases). TCRdb does not report a J gene; here it was assigned by matching the DNA to germline references. CDR3 length equals 17 residues. Trimming shortened V by 2 bases and J by 6 bases, and 19 bases separated the two germline ends. Germline V lookup: CDR1 TSWWSYY, CDR2 QGS. CDR3 sequence reads: CALGEFDWGSSSAQLFF. The CDR3, as DNA: TGTGCTCTTGGGGAATTTGATTGGGGGTCCTCGTCAGCACAACTCTTCTTT.

This clone was observed many times. TCRdb has a much larger clone's protein, which differs at residue 7 from the translation of this DNA, likely because of a read error; what is shown is the protein translated from the DNA. The genes are TRDV1 and TRDJ1; 12 bases are a match to TRDD3. J gave up 3 bases and V 4 bases, and 18 bases lay outside the gene matches. The germline V gene has CDR1 TSWWSYY and CDR2 QGS. The length of the CDR3 is 20 residues. The CDR3 bases are TGTGCTCTTGGGGGACGGGGCTGGGGGATACGCGTTGTTTGGGCCGATAAACTCATCTTT. It specifies CALGGRGWGIRVVWADKLIF.

This clone has a handful of counts. The protein held in TCRdb is that of a much larger clone and does not match this DNA's translation at residue 4, likely because of a read error; the protein shown is translated from the DNA. The genes are TRDV1 and TRDJ1, with TRDD3 identical over 12 bases. TCRdb carries no J gene annotation; the J gene was assigned here by matching the DNA with germline. The CDR3 consists of 24 residues. The germline CDR1 and CDR2 sequences are TSWWSYY and QGS. CDR3 sequence (DNA): TGTGCTCTTGAGGAACCCACCTTTTTCTGTCCTAACTGGGGGATACCCTGCTACACCGATAAACTCATCTTT. Protein: CALEEPTFFCPNWGIPCYTDKLIF.

Comments on this clone: Since a far larger clone is one base different, this is likely a read error. Other DNA sequences in the sample encode the same CDR3. The chain links TRDV1 to TRDJ1; D possibly corresponds to TRDD3 (5 bases). As TCRdb names no J gene, one was assigned here on the basis of a DNA match to germline. CDR3 length equals 16 residues. From germline, CDR1 is TSWWSYY and CDR2 QGS. The DNA for the CDR3 is TGTGCTCTCGGGGACTATCTTGCCTCTCACACCGATAAACTCATCTTT. Amino acids: CALGDYLASHTDKLIF.

The table lists this clone with a few counts. A far larger clone is one base from this, pointing to a likely read error. The sample has other DNA sequences that encode this CDR3 too. V gene TRDV1 combines with J gene TRDJ1, with 8 bases that match TRDD3. The J gene is absent in TCRdb and was assigned here via DNA matching to germline. This CDR3 region has 23 residues. CDR1 and CDR2 (germline): TSWWSYY, QGS. Germline trimming cut 5 bases from V and 6 bases from J; bases unmatched to any gene: 35. The CDR3 spells CALGRIVPKWGRMMGGYTYKLIF. CDR3 nucleotides: TGTGCTCTTGGGAGGATCGTTCCTAAGTGGGGCCGGATGATGGGGGGATATACCTATAAACTCATCTTT.

This clone was picked up a small number of times. This DNA's translation differs at residue 6 from TCRdb's protein, which comes from a much larger clone; a read error is likely, and the protein shown is translated from the DNA. The rearrangement links TRDV1 to TRDJ1; TRDD3 agrees at 10 bases. TCRdb leaves out the J gene; it was filled in here by matching the DNA to germline. The CDR3 consists of 21 residues. Trimming removed 2 bases from V and 0 bases from J; junction bases left unmatched: 18. In germline, CDR1 is TSWWSYY, CDR2 QGS. The CDR3 DNA sequence: TGTGCTCTTGGGGAAGTGAACACCGGGGGATACGCAGTAAGGTACACCGATAAACTCATCTTT. It yields the protein CALGEVNTGGYAVRYTDKLIF.